The 16 T cell receptor beta chains given below trace back to one sample, sequenced in a study of blood T cells in healthy people across ages (dated by TCRdb to the mid-2010s). Library construction relied on 5' RACE. Sequenced using an Illumina HiSeq 2500. A second PCR of roughly 7 to 11 cycles was performed with a sample-barcoded 5' primer and a J-beta primer mix. The public sequencing data were trimmed at Q25 with fastp and processed into clonotypes with MiXCR by TCRdb, which kept only in-frame beta chains. One record per CDR3 amino acid sequence lists the most common genes and DNA. The sample profile shows about 1.7 million distinct CDR3 sequences; roughly 27% of them were found once. Approximately 7.7% of the sample lies in the top ten. Source material: blood. These receptor sequences come from a woman between 25 and 40 years old in good health.

This clonotype occurred a few times. V usage is TRBV28 and J usage is TRBJ2-5; D is unclear. The V gene lost 6 bases and the J gene lost 4 bases, with 9 bases spanning the gap. The germline CDR1 and CDR2 sequences are MDHEN and SYDVKM. The CDR3 runs 12 residues. Here the CDR3 reads CASRSRTETQYF. DNA for the CDR3: TGTGCCAGCAGGTCTAGAACAGAGACCCAGTACTTC.

Regarding this clonotype: Compared with germline, one end of the junction differs, possibly owing to a read error. The rearrangement uses TRBV6-4 and TRBJ1-6, with D possibly being TRBD1 (6 bases). The CDR3 contains 16 residues. CDR1 and CDR2 from the germline V gene are MRHNA and SNTAGT. The CDR3 reads CAGRSSRGSYNSPLHF. DNA for the CDR3: TGTGCCGGCAGATCATCGAGGGGGTCCTATAATTCACCCCTCCACTTT.

This clonotype was picked up a small number of times. This chain links TRBV28 with TRBJ2-3, with unresolved D. With 3 bases removed from V and 2 bases from J, the gap between germline ends came to 12 bases. The CDR3 runs to 15 residues. The germline V gene has CDR1 MDHEN and CDR2 SYDVKM. CDR3 sequence reads: CASSFYLPSTDTQYF. For the CDR3, the DNA is TGTGCCAGCAGTTTCTACTTACCATCCACAGATACGCAGTATTTT.

This clonotype has a count of ten or more. This sequence joins TRBV29-1 and TRBJ2-7; 7 bases line up with TRBD1. Germline V gene data show CDR1 as SQVTM and CDR2 as ANQGSEA. The V gene end was trimmed by 7 bases and the J gene end by 6 bases; junction bases not matched to a gene: 6. This CDR3 has 11 amino acids. The CDR3 spells CSGGQSFEQYF. As DNA, the CDR3 is TGCAGCGGGGGACAGAGCTTCGAGCAGTACTTC.

The chain recombines TRBV9 with TRBJ2-1; TRBD2 matches 10 bases. The CDR3 contains 15 residues. Germline lookup yields CDR1 SGDLS and CDR2 YYNGEE. Germline trimming cut 4 bases from V and 8 bases from J; bases unmatched to any gene: 9. CDR3 amino acids: CASSTASGSSYEQFF. The CDR3 DNA reads TGTGCCAGCAGCACCGCTAGCGGGAGTAGTTATGAGCAGTTCTTC.

At least ten counts were recorded for this clonotype. The CDR3, as DNA: TGCAGTGCCACGGGACATACTAACTATGGCTACACCTTC. Its protein is CSATGHTNYGYTF. V gene TRBV20-1 combines with J gene TRBJ1-2, with D perhaps TRBD1 (6 bases). From germline, CDR1 is DFQATT and CDR2 SNEGSKA (reference sequence). V lost 6 bases and J lost 0, with 11 bases in between. The CDR3 is 13 amino acids.

This clonotype was counted a single time. A junction boundary mismatches the germline segment, possibly from a read error. This chain uses TRBV6-2 or TRBV6-3 with TRBJ2-7, with D possibly being TRBD1 or TRBD2 (5 bases each). The CDR3 contains 11 residues. Germline V gene sequence: CDR1 MNHEY, CDR2 SVGEGT. The CDR3 nucleotides read TGTGCCAGCACCGGGACCTACGAGCGGTACTTC. It translates to CASTGTYERYF.

The rearrangement uses TRBV28 and TRBJ2-5; 9 bases are shared with TRBD2. Germline V lookup: CDR1 MDHEN, CDR2 SYDVKM. The CDR3 is 14 residues long. With V trimmed by 6 bases and J by 8 bases, 10 bases remained unmatched. The CDR3 DNA reads as TGTGCCAGCAGACTAGGGACTAGCTCAGGTACCCAGTACTTC. Residues: CASRLGTSSGTQYF.

This chain links TRBV19 with TRBJ1-5; 9 bases align to TRBD1. Per the germline V gene, CDR1 is LNHDA and CDR2 is SQIVND (reference sequence). V was pared by 5 bases and J by 6 bases, with 8 bases of the junction left unmatched. This CDR3 region has 15 residues. The CDR3 DNA sequence: TGTGCCAGTAGTCCTCAGGACAGGGGATCTCAGCCCCAGCATTTT. Residues: CASSPQDRGSQPQHF.

This rearrangement joins TRBV15 to TRBJ1-4; D is possibly TRBD1 (5 bases). The length of the CDR3 is 15 residues. Germline V lookup: CDR1 LNHNV, CDR2 YYDKDF (reference sequence). V lost 5 bases and J lost 5, with 15 bases in between. CDR3 nucleotides: TGTGCCACCAGCTTACCAAGGGACGGGAATGAAAAACTGTTTTTT. It specifies CATSLPRDGNEKLFF.

The J gene is TRBJ2-1, the V gene TRBV7-9; 7 nucleotides match TRBD2. With 2 bases clipped from V and 6 bases from J, the junction kept 10 bases outside the gene matches. Looked up from germline, CDR1 is SEHNR and CDR2 is FQNEAQ (reference sequence). The CDR3 sequence is 16 residues long. Here the CDR3 DNA reads TGTGCCAGCAGCTTAACGGCGGGGGTAGCGACCAATGAGCAGTTCTTC. Its protein is CASSLTAGVATNEQFF.

This clonotype has a handful of counts. The chain has TRBV4-3 and TRBJ2-7; TRBD2 might be the D (6 bases). CDR3 length: 15 amino acids. In germline, CDR1 is LGHNA, CDR2 YSLEER. Trimming removed 3 bases at V and 2 bases at J, with 14 bases between. The CDR3 spells CASSHYGGGTYEQYF. The CDR3 coding sequence is TGCGCCAGCAGCCATTATGGTGGCGGGACCTACGAGCAGTACTTC.

About this clonotype itself: A much larger clone sits a single nucleotide away, making a read error possible. The chain recombines TRBV20-1 with TRBJ2-5, with 8 bases fitting TRBD1. The J call may be in error: the DNA end matches TRBJ2-7 better. The CDR3 runs 15 residues. From germline, CDR1 is DFQATT and CDR2 SNEGSKA (reference sequence). In DNA, the CDR3 is TGCAGTGTTAGATCAAAGGGACAGGTTACCTACGAGCAGTACTTC. Translation gives CSVRSKGQVTYEQYF.

This clonotype was seen at least ten times. The chain recombines TRBV7-2 with TRBJ2-7; D perhaps matches TRBD1 (6 bases). CDR1 is SGHTA, CDR2 FQGNSA, per germline. V lost 5 bases and J 6 bases, leaving 14 bases between the germline ends. The CDR3 totals 13 residues. In nucleotides, the CDR3 is TGTGCCAGCAGCCGAGGACAGCCTAGCGAGCAGTACTTC. It codes for CASSRGQPSEQYF.

This clonotype has at least ten counts. The genes are TRBV5-1 and TRBJ2-3, with unresolved D. CDR3 length: 14 residues. Trimming pared 2 bases from V and 0 bases from J, leaving 7 bases between. Germline V CDR1 and CDR2: SGHRS, YFSETQ. The DNA of the CDR3 is TGCGCCAGCAGCTTCTGGAGAAGCACAGATACGCAGTATTTT. Translation: CASSFWRSTDTQYF.

The V gene is TRBV20-1, the J gene TRBJ2-3, with a weak D call TRBD2 (5 bases). V was cut by 0 bases and J by 5 bases, with 12 bases left in between. Per the germline V gene, CDR1 is DFQATT and CDR2 is SNEGSKA (reference sequence). This CDR3 spans 14 amino acids. The DNA for the CDR3 is TGCAGTGCTAGAGAGGGCGGGCCCAGAGATACGCAGTATTTT. Its protein product is CSAREGGPRDTQYF.